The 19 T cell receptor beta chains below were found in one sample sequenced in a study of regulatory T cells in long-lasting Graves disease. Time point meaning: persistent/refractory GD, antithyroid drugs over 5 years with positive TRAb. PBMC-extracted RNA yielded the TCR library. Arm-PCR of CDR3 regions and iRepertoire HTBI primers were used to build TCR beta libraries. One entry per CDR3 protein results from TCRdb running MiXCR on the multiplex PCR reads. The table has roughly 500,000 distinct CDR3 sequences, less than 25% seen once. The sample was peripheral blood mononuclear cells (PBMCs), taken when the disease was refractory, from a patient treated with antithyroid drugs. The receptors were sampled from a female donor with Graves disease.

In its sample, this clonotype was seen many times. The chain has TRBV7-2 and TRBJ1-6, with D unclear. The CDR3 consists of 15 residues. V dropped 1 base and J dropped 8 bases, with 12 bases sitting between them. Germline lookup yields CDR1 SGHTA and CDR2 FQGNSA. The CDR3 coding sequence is TGTGCCAGCAGCTTAGAGGTTTGGGCTGATTCACCCCTCCACTTT. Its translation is CASSLEVWADSPLHF.

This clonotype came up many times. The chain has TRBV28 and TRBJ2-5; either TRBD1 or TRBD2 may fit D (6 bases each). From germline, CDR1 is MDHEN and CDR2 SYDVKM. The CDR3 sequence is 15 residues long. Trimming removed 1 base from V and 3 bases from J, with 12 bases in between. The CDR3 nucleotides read TGTGCCAGCAGTTTATTCCGGCGGGACAAAGAGACCCAGTACTTC. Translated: CASSLFRRDKETQYF.

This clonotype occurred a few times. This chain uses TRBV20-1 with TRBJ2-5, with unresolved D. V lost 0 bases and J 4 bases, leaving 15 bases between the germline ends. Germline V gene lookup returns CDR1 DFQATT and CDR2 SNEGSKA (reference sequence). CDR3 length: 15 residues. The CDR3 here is CSARDGPWGLETQYF. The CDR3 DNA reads TGCAGTGCTAGAGATGGCCCTTGGGGATTAGAGACCCAGTACTTC.

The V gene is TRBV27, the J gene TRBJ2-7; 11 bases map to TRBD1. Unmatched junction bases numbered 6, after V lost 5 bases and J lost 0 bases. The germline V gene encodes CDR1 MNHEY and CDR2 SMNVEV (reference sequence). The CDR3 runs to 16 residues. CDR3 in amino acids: CASSRSGTGGSYEQYF. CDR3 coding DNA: TGTGCCAGCAGTAGATCCGGGACAGGGGGCTCCTACGAGCAGTACTTC.

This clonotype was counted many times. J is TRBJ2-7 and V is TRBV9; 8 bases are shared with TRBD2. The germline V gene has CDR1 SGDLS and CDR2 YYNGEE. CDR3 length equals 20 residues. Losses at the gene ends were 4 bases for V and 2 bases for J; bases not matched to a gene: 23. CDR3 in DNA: TGTGCCAGCAGCCCAGAGGGTAGGACAGAGCTTAGCGGGAACCCCTACGAGCAGTACTTC. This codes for CASSPEGRTELSGNPYEQYF.

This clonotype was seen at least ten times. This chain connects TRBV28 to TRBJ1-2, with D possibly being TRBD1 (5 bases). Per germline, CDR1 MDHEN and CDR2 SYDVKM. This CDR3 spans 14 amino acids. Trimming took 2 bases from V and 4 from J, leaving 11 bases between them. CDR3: CASSLKGPGYGYTF. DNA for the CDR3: TGTGCCAGCAGTTTAAAGGGGCCAGGCTATGGCTACACCTTC.

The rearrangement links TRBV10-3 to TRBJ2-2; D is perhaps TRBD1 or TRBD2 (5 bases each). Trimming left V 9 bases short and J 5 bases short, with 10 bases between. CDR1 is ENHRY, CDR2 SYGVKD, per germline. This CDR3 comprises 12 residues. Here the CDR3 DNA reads TGTGCCATTGACGAGGGGACCGGGGAGCTGTTTTTT. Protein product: CAIDEGTGELFF.

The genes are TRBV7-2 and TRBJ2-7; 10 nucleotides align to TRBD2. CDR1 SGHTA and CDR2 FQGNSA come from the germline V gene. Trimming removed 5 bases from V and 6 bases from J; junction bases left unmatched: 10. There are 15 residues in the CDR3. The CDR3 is CASSRESGGGSEQYF. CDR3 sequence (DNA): TGTGCCAGCAGCCGGGAAAGCGGGGGGGGAAGCGAGCAGTACTTC.

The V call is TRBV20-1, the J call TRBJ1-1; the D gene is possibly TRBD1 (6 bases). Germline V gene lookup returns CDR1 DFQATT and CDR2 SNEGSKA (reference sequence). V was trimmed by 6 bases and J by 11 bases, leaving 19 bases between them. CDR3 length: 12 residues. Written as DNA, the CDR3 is TGCAGTGCAGAAAAAGACAGGACATGGGCTTTCTTT. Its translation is CSAEKDRTWAFF.

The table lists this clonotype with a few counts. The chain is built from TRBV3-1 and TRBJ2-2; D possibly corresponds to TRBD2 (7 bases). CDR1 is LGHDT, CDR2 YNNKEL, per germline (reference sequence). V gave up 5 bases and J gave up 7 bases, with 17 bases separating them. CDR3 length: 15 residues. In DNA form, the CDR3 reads TGTGCCAGCAGCGGCTCGGGGGGCGCGATCGGGGAGCTGTTTTTT. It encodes CASSGSGGAIGELFF. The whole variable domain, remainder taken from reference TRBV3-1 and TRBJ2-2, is DTAVSQTPKYLVTQMGNDKSIKCEQNLGHDTMYWYKQDSKKFLKIMFSYNNKELIINETVPNRFSPKSPDKAHLNLHINSLELGDSAVYFCASSGSGGAIGELFFGEGSRLTVL.

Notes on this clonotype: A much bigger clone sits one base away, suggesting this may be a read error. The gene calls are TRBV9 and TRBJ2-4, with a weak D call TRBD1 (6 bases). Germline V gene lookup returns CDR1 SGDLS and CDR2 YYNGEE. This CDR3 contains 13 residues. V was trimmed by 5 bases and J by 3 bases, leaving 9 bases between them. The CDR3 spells CASSTGHKNIQYF. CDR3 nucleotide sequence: TGTGCCAGCAGTACGGGACACAAAAACATTCAGTACTTC.

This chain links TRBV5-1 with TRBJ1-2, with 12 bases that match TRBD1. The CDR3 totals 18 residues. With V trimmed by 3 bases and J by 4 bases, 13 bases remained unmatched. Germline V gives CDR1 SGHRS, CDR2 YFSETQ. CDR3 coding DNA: TGCGCCAGCAGCTACGCACCGGGACAGGGGGCGTTGGGCTATGGCTACACCTTC. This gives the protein CASSYAPGQGALGYGYTF.

CDR3 region: CASSLGNLKAGEQYF. CDR3 sequence (DNA): TGTGCCAGCAGCTTAGGAAACTTAAAAGCGGGCGAGCAGTACTTC. The V gene is TRBV11-2, the J gene TRBJ2-7; D is perhaps TRBD2 (6 bases). Trimming stripped 1 base from V and 6 bases from J, with 16 bases between. Germline V gives CDR1 SGHAT, CDR2 FQNNGV. The CDR3 consists of 15 residues.

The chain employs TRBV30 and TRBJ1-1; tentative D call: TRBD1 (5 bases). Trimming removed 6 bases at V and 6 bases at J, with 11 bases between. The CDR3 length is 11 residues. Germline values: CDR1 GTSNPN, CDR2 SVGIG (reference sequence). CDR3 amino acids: CACRVRAEAFF. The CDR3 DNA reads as TGTGCCTGCAGGGTTAGGGCTGAAGCTTTCTTT. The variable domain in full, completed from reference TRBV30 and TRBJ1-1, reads SQTIHQWPATLVQPVGSPLSLECTVEGTSNPNLYWYRQAAGRGLQLLFYSVGIGQISSEVPQNLSASRPQDRQFILSSKKLLLSDSGFYLCACRVRAEAFFGQGTRLTVV.

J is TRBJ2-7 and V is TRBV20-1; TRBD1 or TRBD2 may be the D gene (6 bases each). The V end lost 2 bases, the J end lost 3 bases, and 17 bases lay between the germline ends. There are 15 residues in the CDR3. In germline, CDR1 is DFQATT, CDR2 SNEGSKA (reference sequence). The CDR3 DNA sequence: TGCAGTGCTAGAACCCTTCGGGGGACATACTACGAGCAGTACTTC. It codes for CSARTLRGTYYEQYF.

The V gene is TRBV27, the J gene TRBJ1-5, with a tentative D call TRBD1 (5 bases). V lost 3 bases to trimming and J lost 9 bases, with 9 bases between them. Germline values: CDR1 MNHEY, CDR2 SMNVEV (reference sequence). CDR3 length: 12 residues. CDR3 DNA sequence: TGTGCCAGCAGTTTTGGGGGAGGGCCCCAGCATTTT. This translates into CASSFGGGPQHF.

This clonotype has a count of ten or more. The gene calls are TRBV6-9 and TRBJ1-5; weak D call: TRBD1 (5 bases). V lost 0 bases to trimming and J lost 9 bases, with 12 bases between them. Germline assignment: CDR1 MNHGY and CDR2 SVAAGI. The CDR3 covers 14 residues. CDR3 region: CASSYSPGTTPQHF. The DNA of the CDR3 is TGTGCCAGCAGTTATTCGCCAGGGACGACGCCCCAGCATTTT.

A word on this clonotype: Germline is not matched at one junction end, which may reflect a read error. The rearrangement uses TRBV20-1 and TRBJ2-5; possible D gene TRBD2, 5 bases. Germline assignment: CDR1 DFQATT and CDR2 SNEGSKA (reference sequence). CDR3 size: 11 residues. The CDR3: CSTRSGETQYF. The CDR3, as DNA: TGCAGTACTAGATCTGGGGAGACCCAGTACTTC.

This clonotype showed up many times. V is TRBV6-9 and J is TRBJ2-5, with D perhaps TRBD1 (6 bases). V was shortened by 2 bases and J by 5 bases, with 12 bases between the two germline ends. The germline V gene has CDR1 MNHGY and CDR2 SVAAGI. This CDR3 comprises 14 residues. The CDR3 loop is CASSYTGLRETQYF. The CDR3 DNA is TGTGCCAGCAGTTATACAGGGTTGAGGGAGACCCAGTACTTC.